This T cell receptor beta chain comes out of a study of T cells in Graves' hyperthyroidism and ophthalmopathy (dated by TCRdb to the late 2010s). For the study in its entirety: Peripheral blood samples were taken at the time of initial diagnosis, prior to any treatment. According to the paper, TCR Vbeta CDR3 sequencing was carried out on more than 120 peripheral blood samples, which came from approximately 41 ophthalmopathy, under 80 hyperthyroidism and roughly 17 progressor patients. To identify TCR V-J signatures that set the groups apart, the researchers used a discovery cohort of approximately 98 patients, made up of approximately 43 with Graves' ophthalmopathy and 57 with stable Graves' hyperthyroidism. The study also compared thyroid tissue and blood T-cell repertoires from 6 or 7 Graves' hyperthyroidism patients. The 75 to 100 discovery patients were divided at random into training and test sets in a 7:3 ratio. Following sampling, methimazole starting at 30 mg daily was given to hyperthyroidism patients, and high-dose intravenous methylprednisolone was given to ophthalmopathy patients. Whether ophthalmopathy could be predicted prospectively was tested in an independent validation cohort made up of under 20 hyperthyroidism patients plus 17 patients who later progressed to ophthalmopathy. The investigation overall reported the following: Sample size was not statistically predetermined, and investigators were not blinded to group allocation. In validation, progression to ophthalmopathy was predicted by the model with 70.59% sensitivity and 72% to 80% specificity, a median of 6.5 months before onset. Most expanded thyroid clonotypes (frequency above 0.001) were also detected in blood, suggesting blood repertoires may reflect thyroid immune responses. A 13 V-J signature model separated ophthalmopathy from stable hyperthyroidism, with approximately 87% sensitivity and 81.08% specificity in cross-validation and 80%/75% in testing.

This clonotype was counted a few times. This receptor's antigen is unknown. Base quality data are lacking; no much larger clone is found one base away. The TCR beta CDR3 regions were amplified from RNA transcripts. The first round of RT-PCR for the TCR CDR3 was performed with the HTBI primer set and the Qiagen OneStep RT-PCR kit. The libraries were constructed in a second round of multiplex PCR and then size-selected and purified. Libraries were sequenced paired-end with 100 bp reads on an Illumina HiSeq2000. Processing in the source paper ran as follows. SOAPnuke was used to process the raw data, with reads discarded if the reads contained adapters or uncalled bases, had a mean Phred below 15, or lacked an exact constant-primer or identifier match. COPE v1.2.5 was used to merge the high-quality paired reads, and each unique nucleotide sequence was defined as a clonotype. MiTCR v1.1 was used to align clonotypes to the IMGT TRBV, TRBD and TRBJ reference segments. Only V-J combinations with frequency above 0.0001, covering 99% to 99.2% of repertoires, were analysed. A TCS score was defined as the ratio between F50 (clonal expansion) and ExV (chaos), using BLOSUM62-based TCRdist between CDR3 peptides within each V-J. Welch's t-statistics and random forest reduced 450 to 600 V-J features to roughly 13, which were used in a naive Bayes classifier (R e1071). Using fastp at Q25 and MiXCR, TCRdb reprocessed the public reads and kept productive beta chains. Rows matching on CDR3 protein sequence are summarized as one entry with the most common DNA and genes. The V and J calls were determined by TCRdb, not by the authors. Within this sample are under 350,000 distinct CDR3 sequences, with 18% of them counted one time only. The top ten clones comprise 45% to 55% of the sample.

Graves' hyperthyroidism was defined as stable when no progression to ophthalmopathy occurred over 18 months of follow-up. Hyperthyroidism patients were aged 18 to 65 years and newly diagnosed, with disease duration of less than 2 months. Any patient with an uncontrolled infection, another autoimmune disease, pregnancy or lactation was excluded. Diagnoses were based on clinical symptoms, serum thyroxine and TRAb, thyroid ultrasound and orbital computed tomography. PBMCs were separated from around 9.1 ml of fresh peripheral blood using Ficoll-Paque density gradient centrifugation. Trizol reagent was used to extract total RNA, and RNA quality was then checked on an Agilent 2100 Bioanalyzer. This sequence originates from a woman between 50 and 59 years old with Graves' hyperthyroidism. The sample taken for sequencing was blood.

At the DNA level, the sequence is TGTGCCAGCAGCTTAGTGGACATTGCGCAGTATTTT. Translation gives CASSLVDIAQYF. The chain is made from TRBV7-9 and TRBJ2-3; matching of 5 bases hints at TRBD1 as the D gene. The CDR3 contains 12 residues, cysteine and phenylalanine counted. The DNA shown is the 36-base CDR3, in frame from base 1. CDR1 and CDR2 (SEHNR, FQNEAQ) derive from the germline V gene (reference sequence). Cut back by 1 base and 10 bases, the V and J ends lie 9 bases apart. Full variable domain (CDR3 extended with the reference TRBV7-9 and TRBJ2-3 proteins): DTGVSQNPRHKITKRGQNVTFRCDPISEHNRLYWYRQTLGQGPEFLTYFQNEAQLEKSRLLSDRFSAERPKGSFSTLEIQRTEQGDSAMYLCASSLVDIAQYFGPGTRLTVL.